Each of the 24 T cell receptor beta chains below was sequenced from the same sample in a study of long-term antiretroviral therapy in people with HIV. Samples were assayed with immunoSEQ v3.0 at survey level. Produced via immunoSEQ multiplex PCR; TCRdb's table is partial and in-frame only. Here the sample spans about 24,000 clones, 79% being singletons. The specimen comprised unsorted PBMCs, sampled 1.2 years after starting antiretroviral therapy. These receptors all come from a woman aged 40 to 50 with HIV.

In its sample, this clone was seen a few times. The CDR3 is CASSPADGTTYGYTF. Written as DNA, the CDR3 is TGTGCCAGCAGCCCGGCGGACGGGACAACCTATGGCTACACCTTC. This chain joins TRBV7-2 and TRBJ1-2, with a possible D match to TRBD1 (6 bases). V was trimmed by 5 bases and J by 4 bases, leaving 17 bases between them. The germline V gene has CDR1 SGHTA and CDR2 FQGNSA. The CDR3 consists of 15 residues.

The chain couples TRBV30 to TRBJ1-4; TRBD1 aligns across 8 bases. Per germline, CDR1 GTSNPN and CDR2 SVGIG (reference sequence). The V and J ends lost 6 bases and 7 bases, in that order; junction bases with no gene match: 4. This CDR3 comprises 12 residues. The CDR3 DNA reads as TGTGCCTGCGACAGGGGTCGTGAAAAACTGTTTTTT. Residues: CACDRGREKLFF. Full variable domain (rest looked up from reference TRBV30 and TRBJ1-4): SQTIHQWPATLVQPVGSPLSLECTVEGTSNPNLYWYRQAAGRGLQLLFYSVGIGQISSEVPQNLSASRPQDRQFILSSKKLLLSDSGFYLCACDRGREKLFFGSGTQLSVL.

The chain uses TRBV9 and TRBJ2-1, with D perhaps given as TRBD1 or TRBD2 (5 bases each). Germline V gene data show CDR1 as SGDLS and CDR2 as YYNGEE. The V gene lost 3 bases and the J gene lost 5 bases, with 18 bases spanning the gap. CDR3 length: 16 residues. CDR3 in DNA: TGTGCCAGCAGCGGATCCGGGACCGCAACCAACAATGAGCAGTTCTTC. Translating it yields CASSGSGTATNNEQFF. Combining the CDR3 with reference TRBV9 and TRBJ2-1 gives the whole variable domain DSGVTQTPKHLITATGQRVTLRCSPRSGDLSVYWYQQSLDQGLQFLIQYYNGEERAKGNILERFSAQQFPDLHSELNLSSLELGDSALYFCASSGSGTATNNEQFFGPGTRLTVL.

The V and J genes are TRBV29-1 and TRBJ1-1, with D unclear. V was trimmed by 4 bases and J by 2 bases, leaving 14 bases between them. This CDR3 region has 14 residues. Germline assignment: CDR1 SQVTM and CDR2 ANQGSEA. The CDR3 loop is CSVGYGLFNTEAFF. In DNA form, the CDR3 reads TGCAGCGTTGGGTATGGATTGTTCAACACTGAAGCTTTCTTT.

CDR3: CASSDYGYTF. CDR3 coding DNA: TGTGCCAGTAGTGACTATGGCTACACCTTC. The chain couples TRBV19 to TRBJ1-2; no clear D gene. Germline V gives CDR1 LNHDA, CDR2 SQIVND (reference sequence). The V end lost 5 bases, the J end lost 3 bases, and 1 base lay between the germline ends. This CDR3 region has 10 residues.

V gene TRBV7-9 combines with J gene TRBJ2-3, with D uncertain. The germline V and J ends were trimmed by 3 bases and 8 bases, with 6 bases remaining between them. Germline CDR1 and CDR2: SEHNR and FQNEAQ (reference sequence). The CDR3 sequence is 11 residues long. The CDR3 protein is CASSFSPTQYF. Written as DNA, the CDR3 is TGTGCCAGCAGCTTCAGTCCTACGCAGTATTTT. Full variable domain (rest looked up from reference TRBV7-9 and TRBJ2-3): DTGVSQNPRHKITKRGQNVTFRCDPISEHNRLYWYRQTLGQGPEFLTYFQNEAQLEKSRLLSDRFSAERPKGSFSTLEIQRTEQGDSAMYLCASSFSPTQYFGPGTRLTVL.

The chain links TRBV19 to TRBJ2-2, with D maybe TRBD2 (5 bases). The CDR3 has 13 amino acids. V lost 5 bases to trimming and J lost 4 bases, with 8 bases between them. The V gene's germline CDR1 is LNHDA and CDR2 SQIVND (reference sequence). CDR3 protein: CASSLTITGELFF. The CDR3 DNA reads as TGTGCCAGTAGTTTGACTATCACCGGGGAGCTGTTTTTT.

The chain carries TRBV7-9 and TRBJ2-5, with TRBD2 as a possible D gene (6 bases). The length of the CDR3 is 15 residues. Germline V gives CDR1 SEHNR, CDR2 FQNEAQ (reference sequence). V was pared by 0 bases and J by 4 bases, with 12 bases between. DNA of the CDR3: TGTGCCAGCAGCTTAGCTGACGGGAGCGGAGAGACCCAGTACTTC. It specifies CASSLADGSGETQYF.

This chain joins TRBV5-5 and TRBJ2-7; D is undetermined. Germline CDR1 SGHKS, CDR2 YYEKEE (reference sequence). The CDR3 is 10 amino acids. Trimming stripped 1 base from V and 5 bases from J, with 1 base between. In DNA, the CDR3 is TGTGCCAGCAGCTTGAACGAGCAGTACTTC. Its protein is CASSLNEQYF. The variable domain in full, completed from reference TRBV5-5 and TRBJ2-7, reads DAGVTQSPTHLIKTRGQQVTLRCSPISGHKSVSWYQQVLGQGPQFIFQYYEKEERGRGNFPDRFSARQFPNYSSELNVNALLLGDSALYLCASSLNEQYFGPGTRLTVT.

In this sample, this clone turned up a few times. The chain joins TRBV10-3 to TRBJ2-7, with TRBD1 matching over 8 bases. Germline V gene sequence: CDR1 ENHRY, CDR2 SYGVKD. J was trimmed by 5 bases and V by 6 bases; bases with no gene match: 6. This CDR3 comprises 13 residues. The CDR3 spells CAIRDRGEDEQYF. The DNA of the CDR3 is TGTGCCATCAGAGACAGGGGTGAGGACGAGCAGTACTTC.

The count of this clone is one. V usage is TRBV27 and J usage is TRBJ2-5; D perhaps matches TRBD2 (6 bases). The CDR3 loop spans 14 amino acids. V was trimmed by 4 bases and J by 5 bases, leaving 14 bases between them. Germline CDR1 MNHEY, CDR2 SMNVEV (reference sequence). CDR3 protein: CASSSALAWETQYF. The CDR3 DNA reads TGTGCCAGCAGTTCCGCCCTAGCGTGGGAGACCCAGTACTTC.

The V call is TRBV11-3, the J call TRBJ1-6; D perhaps matches TRBD1 (5 bases). This CDR3 contains 12 residues. The V and J ends lost 5 bases and 10 bases respectively, with 9 bases between them. The germline V gene encodes CDR1 SGHNT and CDR2 YENEEA. As DNA, the CDR3 is TGTGCCAGCAGCGTGGGGGGATCACCCCTCCACTTT. It specifies CASSVGGSPLHF.

The chain couples TRBV11-3 to TRBJ2-3; D possibly corresponds to TRBD1 (5 bases). CDR1 and CDR2 from the germline V gene are SGHNT and YENEEA. V shed 5 bases and J shed 5 bases, with 14 bases lying between them. The CDR3 spans 14 residues. CDR3 nucleotide sequence: TGTGCCAGCAGCCTTCAAGGGGCCCAAGATACGCAGTATTTT. Protein sequence: CASSLQGAQDTQYF.

The rearrangement links TRBV19 to TRBJ2-2; 11 bases are shared with TRBD2. In germline, CDR1 is LNHDA, CDR2 SQIVND (reference sequence). The CDR3 loop spans 19 amino acids. Trimming cost V 7 bases and J 0 bases; bases outside gene matches: 13. The chain's CDR3 is CASTPRGLAGGANTGELFF. In nucleotides, the CDR3 is TGTGCCAGTACCCCTAGGGGCCTAGCGGGGGGTGCGAACACCGGGGAGCTGTTTTTT.

This clone was found a few times. This sequence joins TRBV5-1 and TRBJ1-1; TRBD1 matches at 7 bases. CDR1 is SGHRS, CDR2 YFSETQ, per germline. The CDR3 has 13 residues. Trimming took 3 bases from V and 3 from J; bases not matched to a gene: 2. Here the CDR3 reads CASSSTGYTEAFF. The CDR3 coding sequence is TGCGCCAGCAGCTCGACAGGGTACACTGAAGCTTTCTTT.

This chain joins TRBV29-1 and TRBJ2-1; D is undetermined. From germline, CDR1 is SQVTM and CDR2 ANQGSEA. The CDR3 is 14 amino acids. The ends were cut back, 0 bases at V and 3 bases at J, with 9 bases in the middle. The CDR3 here is CSVEDLRSYNEQFF. The CDR3 DNA is TGCAGCGTTGAAGACCTTCGAAGCTACAATGAGCAGTTCTTC.

The rearrangement joins TRBV13 to TRBJ1-6; D gene uncertain. Per the germline V gene, CDR1 is PRHDT and CDR2 is FYEKMQ (reference sequence). Trimming took 1 base from V and 0 from J, leaving 7 bases between them. The CDR3 extends over 16 amino acids. This CDR3 reads CASSLAGSSYNSPLHF. In DNA form, the CDR3 reads TGTGCCAGCAGCTTAGCGGGGAGCTCCTATAATTCACCCCTCCACTTT.

This CDR3 reads CASSWTAGNTIYF. In DNA form, the CDR3 reads TGTGCCAGCAGTTGGACAGCCGGAAACACCATATATTTT. The genes are TRBV7-2 and TRBJ1-3, with D possibly being TRBD1 (6 bases). The CDR3 consists of 13 residues. In germline, CDR1 is SGHTA, CDR2 FQGNSA. Trimming shortened V by 6 bases and J by 4 bases, and 10 bases separated the two germline ends.

The chain couples TRBV5-1 to TRBJ2-5; 8 bases align to TRBD1. The CDR3 contains 14 residues. The V gene's germline CDR1 is SGHRS and CDR2 YFSETQ. J was trimmed by 3 bases and V by 3 bases; bases with no gene match: 4. The CDR3 nucleotides read TGCGCCAGCAGCTGGACAGGGTTCAAAGAGACCCAGTACTTC. Translating it yields CASSWTGFKETQYF.

J is TRBJ1-2 and V is TRBV18; D is unclear. CDR1 KGHSH and CDR2 LQKENI come from the germline V gene. The CDR3 length is 14 residues. The ends were cut back, 2 bases at V and 3 bases at J, with 10 bases in the middle. CDR3 sequence reads: CASSPTTQDYGYTF. DNA of the CDR3: TGTGCCAGCTCACCAACCACCCAGGACTATGGCTACACCTTC.

This chain uses TRBV7-9 with TRBJ2-7, with 8 bases lining up with TRBD1. The germline V gene encodes CDR1 SEHNR and CDR2 FQNEAQ (reference sequence). V dropped 4 bases and J dropped 3; count of bases not matched to a gene: 5. The CDR3 length is 14 residues. The CDR3 loop reads CASSSGDRLYEQYF. In nucleotides, the CDR3 is TGTGCCAGCAGCTCAGGGGACAGGCTCTACGAGCAGTACTTC.

V gene TRBV7-9 combines with J gene TRBJ2-3; D could derive from TRBD1 or TRBD2 (5 bases each). Trimming took 5 bases from V and 1 from J, leaving 13 bases between them. The CDR3 sequence is 15 residues long. Looked up from germline, CDR1 is SEHNR and CDR2 is FQNEAQ (reference sequence). CDR3 in DNA: TGTGCCAGCAGCCAGGTGGGGGACGGCACAGATACGCAGTATTTT. Protein sequence: CASSQVGDGTDTQYF.

The chain has TRBV18 and TRBJ1-1; no definite D call. CDR1 is KGHSH and CDR2 is LQKENI in the germline V gene. The CDR3 sequence is 14 residues long. V was trimmed by 3 bases and J by 0 bases, leaving 8 bases between them. DNA for the CDR3: TGTGCCAGCTCACCCGCGGAAATGAACACTGAAGCTTTCTTT. Protein: CASSPAEMNTEAFF.

This chain joins TRBV30 and TRBJ1-1; D is possibly TRBD1 (6 bases). Germline V gene data show CDR1 as GTSNPN and CDR2 as SVGIG (reference sequence). The CDR3 extends over 15 amino acids. The V and J ends lost 0 bases and 1 base respectively, with 12 bases between them. The CDR3 sequence is CAWSVGGRRNTEAFF. The CDR3 DNA reads as TGTGCCTGGAGTGTTGGGGGGCGAAGGAACACTGAAGCTTTCTTT.